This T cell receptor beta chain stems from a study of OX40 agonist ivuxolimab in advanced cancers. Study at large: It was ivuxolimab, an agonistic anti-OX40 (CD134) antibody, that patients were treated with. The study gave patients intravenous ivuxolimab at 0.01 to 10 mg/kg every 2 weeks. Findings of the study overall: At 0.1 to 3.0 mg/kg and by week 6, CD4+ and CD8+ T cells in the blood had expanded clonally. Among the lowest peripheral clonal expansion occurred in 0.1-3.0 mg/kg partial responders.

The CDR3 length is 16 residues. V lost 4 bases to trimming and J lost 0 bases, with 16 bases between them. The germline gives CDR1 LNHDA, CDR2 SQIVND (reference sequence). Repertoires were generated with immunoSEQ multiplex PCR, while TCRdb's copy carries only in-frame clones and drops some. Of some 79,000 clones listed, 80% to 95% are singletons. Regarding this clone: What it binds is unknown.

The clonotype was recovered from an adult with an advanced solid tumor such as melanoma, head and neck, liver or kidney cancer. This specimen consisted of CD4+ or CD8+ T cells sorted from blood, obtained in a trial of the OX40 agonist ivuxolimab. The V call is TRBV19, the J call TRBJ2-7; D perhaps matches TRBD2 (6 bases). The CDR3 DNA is TGTGCCAGTAGTACCACCCCACGGAGGGGCTCCTACGAGCAGTACTTC. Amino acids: CASSTTPRRGSYEQYF. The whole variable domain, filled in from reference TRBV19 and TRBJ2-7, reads DGGITQSPKYLFRKEGQNVTLSCEQNLNHDAMYWYRQDPGQGLRLIYYSQIVNDFQKGDIAEGYSVSREKKESFPLTVTSAQKNPTAFYLCASSTTPRRGSYEQYFGPGTRLTVT.